This T cell receptor (beta chain) came from a study of blood T cell repertoires in COVID-19. The CDR3 has 15 residues. Trimming took 3 bases from V and 4 from J; bases not matched to a gene: 7. CDR1 is MDHEN and CDR2 is SYDVKM in the germline V gene. Some clones are missing from TCRdb's copy, which holds only in-frame ones; the method was immunoSEQ multiplex PCR. The table includes roughly 250,000 clones, approximately 84% detected once. The chain employs TRBV28 and TRBJ2-5; 8 nucleotides align to TRBD1. The material sequenced was peripheral blood. The receptor's source is a man over 45 with acute or convalescent COVID-19. The CDR3 coding sequence is TGTGCCAGCAGTTTGACCGACAGGGGAAGAGAGACCCAGTACTTC. It specifies CASSLTDRGRETQYF.